The TCR beta chain described here comes from a study of blood T cell repertoires in COVID-19. Study-level background: The United States, Italy and Spain were the sources of the acute and convalescent COVID-19 samples. The analysed material was cDNA or gDNA that came from T cells, B-cell-depleted T cells, or PBMCs.

Original analysis: It was from reference gene primer amplification that nucleated cell counts were estimated. Sequencing was performed with immunoSEQ multiplex PCR; in TCRdb, only in-frame clones are kept and a portion is missing. That table is the source of V, J and clone size, and D and trimming were worked out from the DNA. The table shows about 310,000 clones, with approximately 86% occurring only once. CDR3 length: 14 amino acids. The rearrangement links TRBV21-1 to TRBJ2-7; no check of the table's D call, TRBD1, against the DNA was made. TRBV21-1 constitutes a pseudogene. Sequencing input: peripheral blood. The clonotype comes from a man in his sixties or seventies with acute or convalescent COVID-19. The CDR3 coding sequence is TGTGCCAGCGTAAAGGGACAGGGGGAAGCCGAGCAGTACTTC. Its protein is CASVKGQGEAEQYF.